What follows describes a single TCR beta chain. Its specificity is unknown. The source of the sample is a study of shared clonotypes between healthy human individuals. Across the whole study: Contributing individuals were two females and a few males aged 18 to 49. Overall study findings and caveats: Against clonotypes common to all four donors, non-shared ones had lower generation probabilities. Sample collection involved blood only; tissue repertoires are likely different. The rarefaction results pointed to incomplete sorted-subset sequencing despite large depth.

The repertoire was sequenced with immunoSEQ multiplex PCR; TCRdb's copy has only in-frame clones and lacks some. The sample lists 300,000 to 350,000 clones; around 79% were seen once. The CDR3 sequence is 19 residues long. Germline V CDR1 and CDR2: SGHKS, YYEKEE (reference sequence). The V and J ends lost 1 base and 1 base respectively, with 18 bases between them. J is TRBJ2-6 and V is TRBV5-5; D call uncertain. The clonotype was recovered from a young man in good health. Source material: memory CD4+ T cells sorted from blood. Subset in this sample: CD45RA-negative fraction. CDR3 coding DNA: TGTGCCAGCAGCTTGAAGGTTTTCGTCTTGGGTTCTGGGGCCAACGTCCTGACTTTC. Encoded protein: CASSLKVFVLGSGANVLTF.